Each of the 8 T cell receptor beta chains below was sequenced from the same sample in a study of T cells in localized non-small cell lung cancer. The table came from immunoSEQ multiplex PCR; TCRdb's copy has only in-frame clones and leaves some out. Of more than 45,000 clones in the sample, roughly 90% were seen once. The sequencing used peripheral blood, collected before any cancer treatment. The receptors were sampled from a male donor at least 60 years old with stage III squamous cell lung carcinoma.

The chain couples TRBV30 to TRBJ2-7; D not certain. Trimming removed 0 bases from V and 1 base from J, with 13 bases in between. The germline CDR1 and CDR2 sequences are GTSNPN and SVGIG (reference sequence). This CDR3 has 15 amino acids. CDR3 sequence (DNA): TGTGCCTGGAGTGTAAGTTTTGGGCCTTCCTACGAGCAGTACTTC. Its translation is CAWSVSFGPSYEQYF.

J is TRBJ2-3 and V is TRBV30; 7 positions agree with TRBD2. Germline V gives CDR1 GTSNPN, CDR2 SVGIG (reference sequence). V shed 2 bases, J shed 2 bases, and the junction held 4 bases outside the gene matches. There are 14 residues in the CDR3. CDR3 nucleotide sequence: TGTGCCTGGAGTACCGGGACTATCACAGATACGCAGTATTTT. Its protein is CAWSTGTITDTQYF.

Only a few counts were recorded for this clone. This rearrangement joins TRBV5-5 to TRBJ2-7, with no clear D. CDR3 size: 15 residues. With 5 bases removed from V and 0 bases from J, the gap between germline ends came to 15 bases. Germline V gives CDR1 SGHKS, CDR2 YYEKEE (reference sequence). CDR3 in DNA: TGTGCCAGCAGTTCGGGTGTCGACACCTCCTACGAGCAGTACTTC. It translates to CASSSGVDTSYEQYF.

The chain joins TRBV9 to TRBJ2-1; 8 nucleotides agree with TRBD1. V shed 4 bases and J 9 bases; nucleotides not matched to a gene: 6. The germline CDR1 and CDR2 sequences are SGDLS and YYNGEE. This CDR3 spans 13 amino acids. The CDR3 is CASSRDRGGEQFF. CDR3 bases: TGTGCCAGCAGCCGAGACAGGGGCGGTGAGCAGTTCTTC.

The V call is TRBV5-6, the J call TRBJ1-2; possibly TRBD1 for D (6 bases). CDR1 is SGHDT, CDR2 YYEEEE, per germline. V shed 4 bases and J shed 2 bases, with 21 bases lying between them. The CDR3 is 17 residues long. The CDR3 DNA sequence: TGTGCCAGCAGCCCCTTGTTGGCAGGGGCGACGAACTATGGCTACACCTTC. Protein: CASSPLLAGATNYGYTF.

The J gene is TRBJ1-2, the V gene TRBV6-5; D unresolved. The CDR3 is made up of 14 amino acids. Germline-derived CDR1 and CDR2 are MNHEY and SVGAGI. Trimming stripped 2 bases from V and 0 bases from J, with 7 bases between. The CDR3 here is CASSYQETNYGYTF. CDR3 nucleotides: TGTGCCAGCAGTTACCAGGAAACTAACTATGGCTACACCTTC.

J is TRBJ1-4 and V is TRBV2, with TRBD1 as a possible D gene (6 bases). Trimming removed 7 bases at V and 10 bases at J, with 19 bases between. Germline assignment: CDR1 SNHLY and CDR2 FYNNEI. The CDR3 runs to 14 residues. The CDR3 DNA follows: TGTGCCAGCAACGAAGGGGCAGGGGAAGGAAAACTGTTTTTT. Its translation: CASNEGAGEGKLFF.

The chain employs TRBV5-6 and TRBJ2-1; TRBD1 agrees at 7 bases. J gave up 8 bases and V 2 bases, and 10 bases lay outside the gene matches. The length of the CDR3 is 15 residues. The germline V gene has CDR1 SGHDT and CDR2 YYEEEE. CDR3 sequence reads: CASSFILQGNYEQFF. Here the CDR3 DNA reads TGTGCCAGCAGCTTCATACTACAGGGGAACTATGAGCAGTTCTTC. Combining the CDR3 with reference TRBV5-6 and TRBJ2-1 gives the whole variable domain DAGVTQSPTHLIKTRGQQVTLRCSPKSGHDTVSWYQQALGQGPQFIFQYYEEEERQRGNFPDRFSGHQFPNYSSELNVNALLLGDSALYLCASSFILQGNYEQFFGPGTRLTVL.